This T cell receptor beta chain was sequenced during a study of shared clonotypes between healthy human individuals. Study summary: Per-donor plates numbered three CD4 naive, three CD4 memory, two CD8 naive and one CD8 memory.

At least ten counts were recorded for this clone. This CDR3 has 17 residues. Per the germline V gene, CDR1 is SNHLY and CDR2 is FYNNEI. V trimming: 4 bases; J trimming: 8 bases; junction bases outside the gene matches: 9. When replicate PCRs were run on sorted subsets, they used about 220 ng DNA, about 30,000 T cell genomes. Per the original methods: For the immunoSEQ data, sequences were junction-only without quality scores, so filtering differed. TCRdb's copy holds only in-frame clones and misses some; the assay was immunoSEQ multiplex PCR. V and J calls plus clone size are reproduced from that table; the DNA served to infer D and trimming. Altogether under 350,000 clones are present, about nine tenths being singletons, with the ten largest covering 15% to 20%.

This TCR was recovered from a man between 18 and 29 years old in good health. The material sequenced was memory CD8+ T cells sorted from blood. Subset here: CD45RO+ cells pooled with CCR7-negative TemRA cells. The chain uses TRBV2 and TRBJ2-1; TRBD2 aligns across 15 bases. CDR3 residues: CASSGRTSGGALDEQFF. The CDR3 DNA sequence: TGTGCCAGCAGTGGTCGGACTAGCGGGGGGGCCCTGGATGAGCAGTTCTTC.